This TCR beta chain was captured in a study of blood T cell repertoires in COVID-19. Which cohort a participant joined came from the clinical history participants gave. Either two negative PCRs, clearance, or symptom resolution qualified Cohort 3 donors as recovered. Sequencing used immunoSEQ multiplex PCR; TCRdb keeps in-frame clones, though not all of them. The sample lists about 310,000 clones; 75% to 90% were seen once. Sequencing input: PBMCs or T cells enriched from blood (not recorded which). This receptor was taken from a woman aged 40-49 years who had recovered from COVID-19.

The CDR3: CAISETGGDTGELFF. For the CDR3, the DNA is TGTGCCATCAGCGAGACAGGGGGTGACACCGGGGAGCTGTTTTTT. The V call is TRBV10-3, the J call TRBJ2-2, with TRBD1 matching 9 bases. The CDR3 contains 15 residues. Looked up from germline, CDR1 is ENHRY and CDR2 is SYGVKD. Trimming took 6 bases from V and 3 from J; bases not matched to a gene: 5.